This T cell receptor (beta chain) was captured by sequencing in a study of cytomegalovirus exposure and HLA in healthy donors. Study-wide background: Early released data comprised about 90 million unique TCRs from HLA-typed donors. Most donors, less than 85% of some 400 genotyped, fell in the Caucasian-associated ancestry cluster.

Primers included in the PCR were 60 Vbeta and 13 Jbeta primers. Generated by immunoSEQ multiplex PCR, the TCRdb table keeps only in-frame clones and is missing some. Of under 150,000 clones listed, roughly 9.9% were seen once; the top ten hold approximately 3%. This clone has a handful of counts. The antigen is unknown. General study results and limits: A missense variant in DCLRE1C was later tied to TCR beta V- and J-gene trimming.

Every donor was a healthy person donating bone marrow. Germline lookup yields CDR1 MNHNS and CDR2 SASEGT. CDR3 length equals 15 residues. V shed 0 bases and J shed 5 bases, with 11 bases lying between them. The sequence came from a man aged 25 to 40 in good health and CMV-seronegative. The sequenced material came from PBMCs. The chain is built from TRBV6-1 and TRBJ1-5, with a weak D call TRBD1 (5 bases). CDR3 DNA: TGTGCCAGCAGTGAAGCCGGCAGGGCTTATCAGCCCCAGCATTTT. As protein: CASSEAGRAYQPQHF.